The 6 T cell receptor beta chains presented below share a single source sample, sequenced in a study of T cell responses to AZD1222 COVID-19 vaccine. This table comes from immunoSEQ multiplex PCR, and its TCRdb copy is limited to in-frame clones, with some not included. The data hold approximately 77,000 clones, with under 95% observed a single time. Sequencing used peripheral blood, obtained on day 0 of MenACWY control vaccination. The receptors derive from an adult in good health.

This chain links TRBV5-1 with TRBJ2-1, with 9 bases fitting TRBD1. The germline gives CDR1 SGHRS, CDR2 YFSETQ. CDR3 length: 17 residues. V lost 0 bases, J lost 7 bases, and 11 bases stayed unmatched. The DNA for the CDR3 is TGCGCCAGCAGCTTGGGGCCCCGCGTGGGACAGGGAAATGAGCAGTTCTTC. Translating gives CASSLGPRVGQGNEQFF.

The CDR3 DNA sequence: TGTGCCAGCAGTTCCGAACCCAAAAACATTCAGTACTTC. Protein: CASSSEPKNIQYF. The rearrangement links TRBV12-3 or TRBV12-4 to TRBJ2-4; the D is unclear. V lost 4 bases and J 2 bases, leaving 6 bases between the germline ends. There are 13 residues in the CDR3.

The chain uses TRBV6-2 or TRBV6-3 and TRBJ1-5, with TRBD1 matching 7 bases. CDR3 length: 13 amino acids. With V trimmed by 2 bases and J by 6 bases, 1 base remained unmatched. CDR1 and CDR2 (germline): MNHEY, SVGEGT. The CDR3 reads CASSYGTAQPQHF. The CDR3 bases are TGTGCCAGCAGTTACGGGACAGCTCAGCCCCAGCATTTT.

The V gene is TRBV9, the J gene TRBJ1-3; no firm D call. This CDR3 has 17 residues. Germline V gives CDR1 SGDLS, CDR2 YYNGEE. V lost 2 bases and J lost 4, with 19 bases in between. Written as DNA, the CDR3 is TGTGCCAGCAGCGTGGACCCCTTGATCACTCCCGGAAACACCATATATTTT. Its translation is CASSVDPLITPGNTIYF.

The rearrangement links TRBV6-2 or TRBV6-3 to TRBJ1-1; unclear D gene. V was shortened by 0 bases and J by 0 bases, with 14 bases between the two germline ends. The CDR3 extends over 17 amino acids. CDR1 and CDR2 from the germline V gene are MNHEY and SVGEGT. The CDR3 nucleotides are TGTGCCAGCAGTTACTCGAGTCAAGAACACTTGAACACTGAAGCTTTCTTT. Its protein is CASSYSSQEHLNTEAFF.

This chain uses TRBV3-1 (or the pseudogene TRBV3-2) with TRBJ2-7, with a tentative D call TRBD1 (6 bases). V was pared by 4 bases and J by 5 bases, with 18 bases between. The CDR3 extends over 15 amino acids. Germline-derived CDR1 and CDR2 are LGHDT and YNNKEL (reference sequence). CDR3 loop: CASSPGAGVPDEQYF. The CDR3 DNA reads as TGTGCCAGCAGCCCCGGGGCAGGGGTGCCTGACGAGCAGTACTTC.